Following are 17 T cell receptor beta chains from one sample sequenced in a study of CD8+ T cells in alopecia areata. Extraction of RNA preceded its reverse transcription into cDNA, which served as the sequencing template. Method: immunoSEQ multiplex PCR; TCRdb's copy keeps in-frame clones and lacks some. The sample shows around 190,000 clones, roughly 60% of them seen only once. Specified treatment: oral pan-JAK inhibitor, 5-10 mg twice daily. The sequencing here drew on CD4+ T cells sorted from blood, taken at week 24, from a patient treated with tofacitinib. The origin of the receptors is a human donor with alopecia areata.

This clone was picked up one time. The rearrangement joins TRBV10-3 to TRBJ2-1, with D unclear. CDR1 and CDR2 from the germline V gene are ENHRY and SYGVKD. The CDR3 loop spans 13 amino acids. The V end was cut by 2 bases, the J end by 3 bases, with 5 bases between. The CDR3 sequence: CAISEGDYNEQFF. The CDR3 DNA follows: TGTGCCATCAGTGAGGGTGACTACAATGAGCAGTTCTTC.

This clone was seen only a few times. The chain combines TRBV5-6 with TRBJ2-2, with 9 positions matching TRBD1. The CDR3 extends over 15 amino acids. Losses at the gene ends were 4 bases for V and 0 bases for J; bases not matched to a gene: 1. CDR1 is SGHDT and CDR2 is YYEEEE in the germline V gene. CDR3 bases: TGTGCCAGCAGCCGACAGGGGGCGAACACCGGGGAGCTGTTTTTT. It yields the protein CASSRQGANTGELFF.

This clone occurred a few times. The chain combines TRBV11-3 with TRBJ2-2, with 8 nucleotides matching TRBD1. V was clipped by 3 bases and J by 1 base; unmatched bases: 1. The CDR3 is 15 amino acids. Germline assignment: CDR1 SGHNT and CDR2 YENEEA. The CDR3 nucleotides are TGTGCCAGCAGCTTCGGGACAGGGAACACCGGGGAGCTGTTTTTT. The encoded protein is CASSFGTGNTGELFF.

On this clone itself: Other DNA sequences from this sample encode an identical CDR3 as well. The chain has TRBV5-6 and TRBJ1-6, with 9 bases lining up with TRBD1. The CDR3 length is 15 residues. CDR1 is SGHDT, CDR2 YYEEEE, per germline. With 0 bases clipped from V and 6 bases from J, the junction kept 1 base outside the gene matches. The chain's CDR3 is CASSLGQGGNSPLHF. The CDR3 DNA reads as TGTGCCAGCAGCTTGGGACAGGGGGGTAATTCACCCCTCCACTTT.

The rearrangement uses TRBV29-1 and TRBJ1-2, with 10 nucleotides matching TRBD1. The CDR3 has 15 amino acids. Germline values: CDR1 SQVTM, CDR2 ANQGSEA. V shed 1 base and J 6 bases; nucleotides not matched to a gene: 8. The CDR3 DNA sequence: TGCAGCGTTGAAGCCCTGACAGGGGGCTGGGATGGCTACACCTTC. Protein: CSVEALTGGWDGYTF.

V and J are TRBV7-2 and TRBJ1-1; no clear D. The V gene lost 1 base and the J gene lost 1 base, with 7 bases spanning the gap. CDR1 is SGHTA and CDR2 is FQGNSA in the germline V gene. The CDR3 length is 14 residues. This chain's CDR3 is CASSLGTENTEAFF. In DNA form, the CDR3 reads TGTGCCAGCAGCTTAGGTACAGAGAACACTGAAGCTTTCTTT. Full variable domain (outside the CDR3, taken from reference TRBV7-2 and TRBJ1-1): GAGVSQSPSNKVTEKGKDVELRCDPISGHTALYWYRQSLGQGLEFLIYFQGNSAPDKSGLPSDRFSAERTGGSVSTLTIQRTQQEDSAVYLCASSLGTENTEAFFGQGTRLTVV.

The J gene is TRBJ1-1, the V gene TRBV29-1, with a possible D match to TRBD1 (6 bases). Trimming shortened V by 2 bases and J by 0 bases, and 13 bases separated the two germline ends. The CDR3 has 15 residues. Germline V gene data show CDR1 as SQVTM and CDR2 as ANQGSEA. CDR3 sequence: CSVELQGPMNTEAFF. In DNA form, the CDR3 reads TGCAGCGTTGAATTACAGGGACCGATGAACACTGAAGCTTTCTTT.

The CDR3 loop reads CASSRTGGAFF. CDR3 bases: TGTGCCAGCAGCCGGACAGGGGGAGCTTTCTTT. J is TRBJ1-1 and V is TRBV5-6; 10 bases match TRBD1. The germline V gene has CDR1 SGHDT and CDR2 YYEEEE. CDR3 size: 11 residues. The V segment lost 4 bases and the J segment 10 bases; nucleotides outside the gene matches: 1.

This clone was picked up one time. The chain has TRBV2 and TRBJ1-5, with D hard to call. From germline, CDR1 is SNHLY and CDR2 FYNNEI. CDR3 length: 13 amino acids. V was clipped by 6 bases and J by 6 bases, with 12 bases between them. The CDR3 here is CASRGYEGQPQHF. DNA for the CDR3: TGTGCCAGCAGGGGCTATGAGGGTCAGCCCCAGCATTTT.

The rearrangement links TRBV7-9 to TRBJ2-3; D remains unclear. Germline CDR1 reads SEHNR; CDR2 reads FQNEAQ (reference sequence). The V end was cut by 0 bases, the J end by 6 bases, with 4 bases between. The length of the CDR3 is 12 residues. The CDR3 protein is CASSLAPDTQYF. In DNA form, the CDR3 reads TGTGCCAGCAGCTTAGCCCCGGATACGCAGTATTTT.

In its sample, this clone was seen a few times. The chain couples TRBV11-2 to TRBJ2-7, with D perhaps matching TRBD1 or TRBD2 (5 bases each). The V and J ends lost 3 bases and 3 bases respectively, with 12 bases between them. From germline, CDR1 is SGHAT and CDR2 FQNNGV. The CDR3 runs to 14 residues. The CDR3 reads CASSFGTANYEQYF. The CDR3 DNA follows: TGTGCCAGCAGCTTCGGGACGGCGAACTACGAGCAGTACTTC.

The CDR3: CASSLVRENTEAFF. CDR3 bases: TGTGCCAGCAGCTTAGTACGGGAGAACACTGAAGCTTTCTTT. The chain couples TRBV7-8 to TRBJ1-1; D unclear. The ends were cut back, 1 base at V and 1 base at J, with 7 bases in the middle. The CDR3 extends over 14 amino acids. CDR1 is SGHVS, CDR2 FQNEAQ, per germline. Drawing the rest from reference TRBV7-8 and TRBJ1-1, the complete variable domain is GAGVSQSPRYKVAKRGQDVALRCDPISGHVSLFWYQQALGQGPEFLTYFQNEAQLDKSGLPSDRFFAERPEGSVSTLKIQRTQQEDSAVYLCASSLVRENTEAFFGQGTRLTVV.

The CDR3: CASSLAGGSGGELFF. The CDR3 bases are TGTGCCAGCAGTTTAGCGGGGGGGTCTGGCGGGGAGCTGTTTTTT. The J gene is TRBJ2-2, the V gene TRBV6-5; 11 bases fit TRBD2. J lost 7 bases, V lost 4 bases, and 5 bases had no gene match. The CDR3 length is 15 residues. CDR1 and CDR2 from the germline V gene are MNHEY and SVGAGI.

This chain uses TRBV19 with TRBJ2-5; the match to TRBD1 covers 8 bases. This CDR3 has 12 residues. Trimming cost V 8 bases and J 3 bases; bases outside gene matches: 2. Germline V gives CDR1 LNHDA, CDR2 SQIVND (reference sequence). The CDR3 region is CASRDRKETQYF. The CDR3 region has the DNA TGTGCCAGTCGGGACAGGAAAGAGACCCAGTACTTC. The whole variable domain, remainder taken from reference TRBV19 and TRBJ2-5, is DGGITQSPKYLFRKEGQNVTLSCEQNLNHDAMYWYRQDPGQGLRLIYYSQIVNDFQKGDIAEGYSVSREKKESFPLTVTSAQKNPTAFYLCASRDRKETQYFGPGTRLLVL.

The gene calls are TRBV29-1 and TRBJ2-3; 9 nucleotides line up with TRBD2. The CDR3 contains 14 residues. Trimming removed 3 bases from V and 3 bases from J; junction bases left unmatched: 4. Germline V gene data show CDR1 as SQVTM and CDR2 as ANQGSEA. The CDR3: CSVDLAGITDTQYF. The DNA of the CDR3 is TGCAGCGTTGATCTAGCGGGGATAACAGATACGCAGTATTTT.

The chain uses TRBV25-1 and TRBJ2-3; no clear D. The CDR3 covers 15 residues. Germline CDR1 and CDR2: MGHDK and SYGVNS. V lost 1 base and J 2 bases, leaving 10 bases between the germline ends. The CDR3 bases are TGTGCCAGCAGTGAATTGGGCAGCCCCACAGATACGCAGTATTTT. This encodes CASSELGSPTDTQYF.

The chain joins TRBV7-2 to TRBJ2-3, with D perhaps matching TRBD2 (6 bases). CDR3 size: 17 residues. Germline CDR1 and CDR2: SGHTA and FQGNSA. The V end lost 0 bases, the J end lost 1 base, and 14 bases lay between the germline ends. Written as DNA, the CDR3 is TGTGCCAGCAGCTTAGCCGGGACTCCATATCGCACAGATACGCAGTATTTT. It yields the protein CASSLAGTPYRTDTQYF.